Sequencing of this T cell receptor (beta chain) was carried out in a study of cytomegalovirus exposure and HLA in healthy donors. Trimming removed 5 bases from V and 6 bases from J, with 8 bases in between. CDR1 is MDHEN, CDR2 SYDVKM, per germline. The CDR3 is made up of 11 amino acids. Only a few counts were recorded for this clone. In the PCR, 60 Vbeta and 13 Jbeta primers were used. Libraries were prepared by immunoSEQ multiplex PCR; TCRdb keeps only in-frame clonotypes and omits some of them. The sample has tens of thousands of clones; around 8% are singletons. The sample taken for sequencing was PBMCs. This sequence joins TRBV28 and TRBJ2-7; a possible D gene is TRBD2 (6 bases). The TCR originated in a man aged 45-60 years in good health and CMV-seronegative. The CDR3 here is CASSQAGEQYF. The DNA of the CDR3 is TGTGCCAGCAGTCAAGCGGGCGAGCAGTACTTC.